These T cell receptor beta chains were read from a single sample in a study of CD8 T cells in ankylosing spondylitis. From the 5' RACE reads, TCRdb called clonotypes with MiXCR, one entry per CDR3 protein. The profile shows approximately 220,000 distinct CDR3 sequences, 10% to 13% of them singletons. Sample: blood, either unsorted or a sorted T cell fraction (not recorded which). These receptors all come from a male donor with ankylosing spondylitis or in good health (not recorded which). CDR3s include the opening cysteine and the closing phenylalanine or tryptophan. D genes are given only for firm matches. Size is omitted from some rows. Given values are once, few, many or a class for expanded clones.

len | abundance | d_gene | j_gene | v_gene | CDR3aa | CDR3nt
13 | many | NA | TRBJ2-7 | TRBV29-1 | CSVDGGSYYEQYF | TGCAGCGTTGACGGGGGCTCCTACTACGAGCAGTACTTC
16 | many | NA | TRBJ2-1 | TRBV24-1 | CATSDLEWAGRNEQFF | TGTGCCACCAGTGATTTAGAGTGGGCAGGCCGCAATGAGCAGTTCTTC
14 | many | NA | TRBJ2-7 | TRBV7-2 | CASSLDTGRDEQYF | TGTGCCAGCAGCCTAGATACAGGGCGGGACGAGCAGTACTTC
16 | NA | TRBD1 | TRBJ2-6 | TRBV5-1 | CASSPGTDSGANVLTF | TGCGCCAGCAGCCCAGGGACAGACTCTGGGGCCAACGTCCTGACTTTC
19 | many | TRBD2 | TRBJ2-5 | TRBV27 | CASSPKAGGTLQGRETQYF | TGTGCCAGCAGTCCTAAGGCGGGGGGCACCCTACAAGGAAGAGAGACCCAGTACTTC
14 | many | NA | TRBJ2-2 | TRBV7-9 | CASSAGTATGELFF | TGTGCCAGCAGCGCCGGGACGGCGACCGGGGAGCTGTTTTTT
12 | few | NA | TRBJ2-5 | TRBV5-1 | CASSWSVETQYF | TGCGCCAGCAGCTGGTCAGTAGAGACCCAGTACTTC
17 | few | TRBD1 | TRBJ2-1 | TRBV15 | CATSTFGATGVNDEQFF | TGTGCCACCAGCACATTTGGCGCGACAGGGGTCAACGATGAGCAGTTCTTC
12 | many | NA | TRBJ2-7 | TRBV20-1 | CSALHNEYEQYF | TGCAGTGCGTTACATAATGAATACGAGCAGTACTTC
19 | NA | NA | TRBJ1-2 | TRBV7-6 | CASSLSQGGAHFTNYGYTF | TGTGCCAGCAGCTTATCACAGGGAGGGGCCCACTTCACTAACTATGGCTACACCTTC
14 | many | NA | TRBJ2-7 | TRBV28 | CASSLGGQGYEQYF | TGTGCCAGCAGTTTGGGGGGGCAAGGCTACGAGCAGTACTTC
15 | few | TRBD2 | TRBJ2-3 | TRBV5-6 | CASSGLAGSADTQYF | TGTGCCAGCAGCGGACTAGCGGGCTCAGCAGATACGCAGTATTTT
13 | many | TRBD2 | TRBJ2-5 | TRBV20-1 | CSARGLAGETQYF | TGCAGTGCGCGGGGACTAGCGGGAGAGACCCAGTACTTC
18 | many | TRBD2 | TRBJ2-2 | TRBV7-3 | CASSPSASGATNTGELFF | TGTGCCAGCAGCCCCTCTGCTAGCGGGGCGACGAACACCGGGGAGCTGTTTTTT
14 | many | NA | TRBJ1-4 | TRBV7-9 | CASRRLELNEKLFF | TGTGCCAGCAGGAGACTCGAATTGAATGAAAAACTGTTTTTT
16 | few | NA | TRBJ2-5 | TRBV5-1 | CASSPSGQGNKETQYF | TGCGCCAGCAGCCCTAGCGGACAGGGTAATAAAGAGACCCAGTACTTC
12 | many | NA | TRBJ1-1 | TRBV24-1 | CATSAAGTEAFF | TGTGCCACCAGTGCAGCAGGAACTGAAGCTTTCTTT
14 | many | NA | TRBJ1-5 | TRBV7-9 | CASSLEYSGQPQHF | TGTGCCAGCAGCTTAGAATATTCGGGCCAGCCCCAGCATTTT
13 | many | NA | TRBJ1-4 | TRBV20-1 | CGGRVEANEKLFF | TGCGGCGGACGGGTAGAAGCTAATGAAAAACTGTTTTTT
12 | many | NA | TRBJ2-7 | TRBV12-3/TRBV12-4 | CASTKSGLEQYF | TGTGCCAGCACAAAGTCGGGGCTCGAGCAGTACTTC
16 | many | TRBD1 | TRBJ2-5 | TRBV24-1 | CATSDLGGTGEETQYF | TGTGCCACCAGTGACCTTGGCGGAACAGGGGAAGAGACCCAGTACTTC
14 | many | NA | TRBJ1-5 | TRBV28 | CASSLGVSNQPQHF | TGTGCCAGCAGTTTAGGGGTGAGCAATCAGCCCCAGCATTTT
16 | few | TRBD2 | TRBJ2-1 | TRBV20-1 | CSAQLAGGGSYNEQFF | TGCAGTGCACAACTAGCGGGGGGAGGATCCTACAATGAGCAGTTCTTC
17 | many | TRBD2 | TRBJ2-7 | TRBV9 | CASSVAKGLAGSYEQYF | TGTGCCAGCAGCGTAGCGAAGGGACTAGCGGGGTCCTACGAGCAGTACTTC
16 | NA | NA | TRBJ1-1 | TRBV6-5 | CASSSFRGLSNTEAFF | TGTGCCAGCAGTTCCTTTCGGGGGCTCAGCAACACTGAAGCTTTCTTT
14 | many | NA | TRBJ1-1 | TRBV29-1 | CSVGTGRTNTEAFF | TGCAGCGTGGGAACGGGACGGACAAACACTGAAGCTTTCTTT
11 | NA | NA | TRBJ2-7 | TRBV10-3 | CAISETGEQYF | TGTGCCATCAGTGAGACAGGCGAGCAGTACTTC
14 | many | TRBD1 | TRBJ1-2 | TRBV12-3/TRBV12-4 | CASTRTGEVDGYTF | TGTGCCAGCACCCGGACAGGGGAAGTGGATGGCTACACCTTC
13 | many | NA | TRBJ2-1 | TRBV5-1 | CASSLRQTNEQFF | TGCGCCAGCAGCTTACGGCAGACCAATGAGCAGTTCTTC
16 | NA | TRBD1 | TRBJ1-4 | TRBV20-1 | CSALGQEVATNEKLFF | TGCAGTGCTTTGGGACAGGAAGTTGCAACTAATGAAAAACTGTTTTTT
16 | many | TRBD2 | TRBJ2-1 | TRBV5-1 | CASSFETSGGADEQFF | TGCGCCAGCAGCTTCGAGACTAGCGGGGGGGCTGATGAGCAGTTCTTC
14 | few | TRBD1 | TRBJ2-5 | TRBV5-1 | CASSFNRGEETQYF | TGCGCCAGCAGTTTCAACAGGGGAGAGGAGACCCAGTACTTC
17 | few | NA | TRBJ1-1 | TRBV3-1 | CASSPLGGRRENTEAFF | TGTGCCAGCAGCCCCCTCGGGGGGCGTCGGGAGAACACTGAAGCTTTCTTT
18 | NA | NA | TRBJ1-6 | TRBV7-6 | CASSLVATGGSYNSPLHF | TGTGCCAGCAGCTTGGTGGCTACTGGGGGCTCCTATAATTCACCCCTCCACTTT
14 | few | NA | TRBJ1-2 | TRBV7-9 | CASSSSTDYYGYTF | TGTGCCAGCAGCTCCTCGACGGACTACTATGGCTACACCTTC
14 | many | NA | TRBJ2-7 | TRBV6-1 | CASSEQGGPLEQYF | TGTGCCAGCAGTGAGCAGGGGGGCCCTTTGGAGCAGTACTTC
17 | many | TRBD1 | TRBJ2-2 | TRBV5-1 | CASSGWDRASMAGELFF | TGCGCCAGCAGCGGATGGGACAGGGCGTCAATGGCCGGGGAGCTGTTTTTT
12 | few | NA | TRBJ2-7 | TRBV6-6 | CASKSDLSEQYF | TGTGCCAGCAAGTCCGACTTATCCGAGCAGTACTTC
13 | many | NA | TRBJ2-3 | TRBV20-1 | CSATHSSTDTQYF | TGCAGTGCTACTCACTCTAGCACAGATACGCAGTATTTT
11 | many | NA | TRBJ1-1 | TRBV20-1 | CSAGRDIEAFF | TGCAGTGCTGGCCGGGACATTGAAGCTTTCTTT
17 | NA | NA | TRBJ2-7 | TRBV5-4 | CASSPGLLPFATYEQYF | TGTGCCAGCAGCCCCGGGCTCCTCCCCTTCGCAACCTACGAGCAGTACTTC
18 | few | TRBD1 | TRBJ2-5 | TRBV11-2 | CASSLRSFRQGGAETQYF | TGTGCCAGCAGCCTGAGGTCGTTTAGACAGGGGGGGGCAGAGACCCAGTACTTC
13 | many | NA | TRBJ1-2 | TRBV29-1 | CSATLGSQYGYTF | TGCAGCGCAACTCTGGGGAGTCAGTATGGCTACACCTTC
13 | NA | NA | TRBJ2-3 | TRBV5-6 | CASSLGLGDTQYF | TGTGCCAGCAGCTTGGGCCTGGGGGATACGCAGTATTTT
15 | many | NA | TRBJ2-5 | TRBV4-2 | CASSQNSGPQETQYF | TGTGCCAGCAGCCAAAATTCAGGACCGCAAGAGACCCAGTACTTC
14 | few | NA | TRBJ2-3 | TRBV19 | CASNGGPGTDTQYF | TGTGCCAGTAACGGAGGGCCAGGCACAGATACGCAGTATTTT
14 | many | NA | TRBJ1-1 | TRBV2 | CASSWDGRNTEAFF | TGTGCCAGCAGCTGGGACGGAAGGAACACTGAAGCTTTCTTT
15 | few | NA | TRBJ1-1 | TRBV18 | CASSSRGPRNTEAFF | TGTGCCAGCTCGAGCAGGGGCCCGAGGAACACTGAAGCTTTCTTT
17 | few | TRBD2 | TRBJ2-5 | TRBV3-1 | CASSQEFGAGDPETQYF | TGTGCCAGCAGCCAAGAGTTCGGAGCGGGGGACCCAGAGACCCAGTACTTC
15 | many | TRBD1 | TRBJ2-5 | TRBV5-6 | CASCRQGLGQETQYF | TGTGCCAGCTGCCGACAGGGTCTGGGTCAAGAGACCCAGTACTTC
13 | NA | TRBD1 | TRBJ1-1 | TRBV5-1 | CASSAQGDTEAFF | TGCGCCAGCAGCGCACAGGGGGACACTGAAGCTTTCTTT
15 | many | TRBD1 | TRBJ1-3 | TRBV5-1 | CASSLTGGPGNTIYF | TGCGCCAGCAGCTTGACAGGGGGCCCTGGAAACACCATATATTTT
13 | NA | TRBD2 | TRBJ2-7 | TRBV5-1 | CASSTGGGHEQYF | TGCGCCAGCAGCACCGGGGGGGGCCACGAGCAGTACTTC
13 | many | NA | TRBJ1-5 | TRBV20-1 | CSASQGVDQPQHF | TGCAGTGCAAGCCAGGGAGTGGATCAGCCCCAGCATTTT
15 | many | TRBD1 | TRBJ2-3 | TRBV5-6 | CASIPPGQITDTQYF | TGTGCCAGCATACCCCCGGGACAGATCACAGATACGCAGTATTTT